Listed below are T cell receptor beta chains from one sample, sequenced in a study of CD8 T cells in Susac syndrome. From the immunoSEQ multiplex PCR reads, TCRdb called clonotypes with MiXCR, one entry per CDR3 protein. The repertoire includes about 180,000 distinct CDR3 sequences, under 97% of them detected once, and 0.093% sits in the top ten. The sample consisted of CD4+ T cells from PBMCs. The receptors originated from a human donor with multiple sclerosis. Each CDR3 is given with its conserved first and last residue. Each record gives: clone size, J gene, D gene, V gene, CDR3 DNA, CDR3 protein. D genes are given only for firm matches. Not every row has a clone size; where given, it reads once, few, many or a size class.

>NA|TRBJ2-1|TRBD2|TRBV30
TGTGCCTGGAGTGTCTTGGGGCGGGGGAATGAGCAGTTCTTC
CAWSVLGRGNEQFF
>NA|TRBJ2-6|NA|TRBV2
TGTGCCAGCGGACAGTCATCGGGGGCCAACGTCCTGACTTTC
CASGQSSGANVLTF
>NA|TRBJ2-3|NA|TRBV20-1
TGCAGTGCTAGCAGCCCAGCAAGCACAGATACGCAGTATTTT
CSASSPASTDTQYF
>NA|TRBJ2-1|TRBD2|TRBV29-1
TGCAGCGTTGCCCTAGCGGGGGGGGTTGTTTACAATGAGCAGTTCTTC
CSVALAGGVVYNEQFF
>once|TRBJ2-1|TRBD2|TRBV20-1
TGCAGTGCTACACTAGCGGGGGTACGGATTGAGCAGTTCTTC
CSATLAGVRIEQFF
>NA|TRBJ2-1|NA|TRBV5-1
TGCGCCAGCAGCTTGGCACCTTCTTACAATGAGCAGTTCTTC
CASSLAPSYNEQFF
>NA|TRBJ1-1|NA|TRBV18
TGTGCCAGCTCACGGCTAGTTGGTGAAGCTTTCTTT
CASSRLVGEAFF
>NA|TRBJ1-6|NA|TRBV30
TGTGCCGCCAGAAGCTCCTATAATTCACCCCTCCACTTT
CAARSSYNSPLHF
>NA|TRBJ2-1|TRBD2|TRBV7-3
TGTGCCAGCAGCCCCCTCCACACTAGCGGGGGGCCCAACCATACATACAATGAGCAGTTCTTC
CASSPLHTSGGPNHTYNEQFF
>NA|TRBJ1-5|NA|TRBV2
TGTGCCAGCCTGGAGGGGGACGGAGGCAATCAGCCCCAGCATTTT
CASLEGDGGNQPQHF
>NA|TRBJ1-5|NA|TRBV30
TGTGCCTGGAGTGTTTGGGGACACGATCAGCCCCAGCATTTT
CAWSVWGHDQPQHF
>NA|TRBJ1-2|TRBD1|TRBV5-4
TGTGCCAGCAGCTCTGACAGGGACTATGGCTACACCTTC
CASSSDRDYGYTF
>NA|TRBJ1-5|NA|TRBV29-1
TGCAGCGTGGGACTGAATAGCAATCAGCCCCAGCATTTT
CSVGLNSNQPQHF
>once|TRBJ2-5|NA|TRBV2
TGTGCCAGCAGCATTACTAGACAAGAGACCCAGTACTTC
CASSITRQETQYF
>NA|TRBJ1-2|NA|TRBV27
TGTGCCAGCAGTTTATCCCGGGGGGATGGCTACACCTTC
CASSLSRGDGYTF
>NA|TRBJ2-3|TRBD1|TRBV13
TGTGCCAGCAGCGGGACCCCAGGGGGCCGCCCAGATACGCAGTATTTT
CASSGTPGGRPDTQYF
>NA|TRBJ1-1|NA|TRBV6-2/TRBV6-3
TGTGCCAGCAGTTACGTCCAGGGCAAGGTGAACACTGAAGCTTTCTTT
CASSYVQGKVNTEAFF
>NA|TRBJ2-7|NA|TRBV5-1
TGCGCCAGCAGCTTGGTGCCAGAGGGAAACTACGAGCAGTACTTC
CASSLVPEGNYEQYF
>NA|TRBJ2-1|NA|TRBV7-2
TGTGCCAGCAGCTTAGAAACTAGCCCATACAATGAGCAGTTCTTC
CASSLETSPYNEQFF
>NA|TRBJ1-2|NA|TRBV29-1
TGCAGCGTTGAAGCCCAGGGTGTGGGTGGCTACACCTTC
CSVEAQGVGGYTF